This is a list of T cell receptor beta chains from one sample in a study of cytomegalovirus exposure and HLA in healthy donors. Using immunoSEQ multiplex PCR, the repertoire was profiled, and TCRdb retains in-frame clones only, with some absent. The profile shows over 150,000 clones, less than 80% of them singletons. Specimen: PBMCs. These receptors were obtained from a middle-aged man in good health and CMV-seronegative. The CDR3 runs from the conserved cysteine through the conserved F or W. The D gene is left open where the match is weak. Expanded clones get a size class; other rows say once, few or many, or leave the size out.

DNA: TGTGCCAGCAGATTCGCGGAGAACACTGAAGCTTTCTTT
CDR3: CASRFAENTEAFF
length: 13
V: TRBV11-1
D: .
size: .
J: TRBJ1-1

DNA: TGTGCCATCGTCCGGGACAGGGACAATGAGCAGTTCTTC
CDR3: CAIVRDRDNEQFF
length: 13
V: TRBV10-3
D: TRBD1
size: .
J: TRBJ2-1

DNA: TGTGCCAGCAGCTTGGATCAGGGCCATAACACTGAGGCTTTCTTT
CDR3: CASSLDQGHNTEAFF
length: 15
V: TRBV7-9
D: .
size: .
J: TRBJ1-1

DNA: TGTGCCAGCAGTAAGGGGACTAGCGGGAGTCTAGATACGCAGTATTTT
CDR3: CASSKGTSGSLDTQYF
length: 16
V: TRBV27
D: TRBD2
size: .
J: TRBJ2-3

DNA: TGTGCCGCAGGGGACAGGAACACTGAAGCTTTCTTT
CDR3: CAAGDRNTEAFF
length: 12
V: TRBV6-5
D: TRBD1
size: .
J: TRBJ1-1

DNA: TGTGCCAGCAGTTGGGGCACGGATACGCAGTATTTT
CDR3: CASSWGTDTQYF
length: 12
V: TRBV28
D: .
size: .
J: TRBJ2-3

DNA: TGCGCCAGCAGCCGCTTTGGGGGAGGTAACACCGGGGAGCTGTTTTTT
CDR3: CASSRFGGGNTGELFF
length: 16
V: TRBV5-1
D: .
size: .
J: TRBJ2-2

DNA: TGTGCCAGCGGAGGGGTCGCAACTAATGAAAAACTGTTTTTT
CDR3: CASGGVATNEKLFF
length: 14
V: TRBV21-1
D: .
size: .
J: TRBJ1-4

DNA: TGCGCCAGCAGCTTTCTAGGGGTTTCGGGAGGGGGGGACAATGAGCAGTTCTTC
CDR3: CASSFLGVSGGGDNEQFF
length: 18
V: TRBV5-1
D: TRBD2
size: .
J: TRBJ2-1

DNA: TGCGCCAGCAGTCAAGAGGTCGCTACCCGGGGGGAGCTGTTTTTT
CDR3: CASSQEVATRGELFF
length: 15
V: TRBV4-3
D: .
size: .
J: TRBJ2-2

DNA: TGCGCCAGCAGCTTGCCAGGGGGAAACGAGCAGTACTTC
CDR3: CASSLPGGNEQYF
length: 13
V: TRBV5-1
D: TRBD1
size: .
J: TRBJ2-7

DNA: TGTGCCAGCAGACCTCGACCCTCGGGGAACTCTGGAAACACCATATATTTT
CDR3: CASRPRPSGNSGNTIYF
length: 17
V: TRBV28
D: .
size: .
J: TRBJ1-3

DNA: TGTGCCAGCAGCTTATCGTCCCACGAGCAGTACTTC
CDR3: CASSLSSHEQYF
length: 12
V: TRBV11-2
D: .
size: once
J: TRBJ2-7

DNA: TGCGCCAGCAGCTTGGCCAGGTTAGAGACCCAGTACTTC
CDR3: CASSLARLETQYF
length: 13
V: TRBV5-1
D: .
size: .
J: TRBJ2-5

DNA: TGTGCCAGCAGCTTGGGACAGGGGTTCCACGAGCAGTACTTC
CDR3: CASSLGQGFHEQYF
length: 14
V: TRBV7-9
D: TRBD1
size: .
J: TRBJ2-7

DNA: TGTTCCAGCAGCTCAACACCGGGACAGGGCTACGAGCAGTACTTC
CDR3: CSSSSTPGQGYEQYF
length: 15
V: TRBV7-9
D: TRBD1
size: .
J: TRBJ2-7

DNA: TGTGCCAGCAGCTCGGGACAGGCCAAGCTCAATCAGCCCCAGCATTTT
CDR3: CASSSGQAKLNQPQHF
length: 16
V: TRBV7-2
D: TRBD1
size: .
J: TRBJ1-5

DNA: TGCGCCAGCAGCTTGGCCCTAGCGGGAACGAATGAGCAGTTCTTC
CDR3: CASSLALAGTNEQFF
length: 15
V: TRBV5-1
D: TRBD2
size: .
J: TRBJ2-1

DNA: TGCGCCAGCAGCTTGATGGACAGTAATCCGGAACATGGCTACACCTTC
CDR3: CASSLMDSNPEHGYTF
length: 16
V: TRBV5-1
D: .
size: .
J: TRBJ1-2

DNA: TGTGCCACCAGCAGAGACCGAGCGGGAGTAGAGACCCAGTACTTC
CDR3: CATSRDRAGVETQYF
length: 15
V: TRBV15
D: TRBD2
size: once
J: TRBJ2-5

DNA: TGTGCCAGCACGTCAGGGGGCTTCACTGAAGCTTTCTTT
CDR3: CASTSGGFTEAFF
length: 13
V: TRBV27
D: TRBD1
size: .
J: TRBJ1-1